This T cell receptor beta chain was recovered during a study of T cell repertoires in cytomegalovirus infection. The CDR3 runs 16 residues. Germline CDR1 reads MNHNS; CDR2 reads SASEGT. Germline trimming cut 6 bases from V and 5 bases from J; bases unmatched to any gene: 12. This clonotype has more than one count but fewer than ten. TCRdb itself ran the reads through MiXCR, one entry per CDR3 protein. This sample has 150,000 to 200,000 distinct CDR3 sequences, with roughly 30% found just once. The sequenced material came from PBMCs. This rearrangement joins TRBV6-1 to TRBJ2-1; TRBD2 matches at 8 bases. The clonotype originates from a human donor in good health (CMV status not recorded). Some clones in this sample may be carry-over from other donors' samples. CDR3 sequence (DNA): TGTGCCAGCAGGGGCCACTCCAGCGGGGGTCACAATGAGCAGTTCTTC. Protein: CASRGHSSGGHNEQFF.